These 30 T cell receptor beta chains share one sample of origin, sequenced in a study of cytomegalovirus exposure and HLA in healthy donors. The PCR employed 60 Vbeta primers together with 13 Jbeta primers. The table came from immunoSEQ multiplex PCR; TCRdb's copy has only in-frame clones and leaves some out. The repertoire has 100,000 to 150,000 clones, around 77% of them found once; the top ten carry around 13%. Sequences were obtained from PBMCs. All receptors come from a middle-aged woman in good health and CMV-seropositive.

The CDR3 coding sequence is TGCAGCGTGTTAGGGGGACAGGGGCCCTACGAGCAGTACTTC. Protein product: CSVLGGQGPYEQYF. The rearrangement links TRBV29-1 to TRBJ2-7, with TRBD1 matching over 10 bases. Per the germline V gene, CDR1 is SQVTM and CDR2 is ANQGSEA. The ends lost 6 bases at V and 2 bases at J; junction bases unmatched: 7. The CDR3 totals 14 residues.

The CDR3 is CASSLLSRVHEQYF. In DNA form, the CDR3 reads TGTGCCAGCAGTTTACTCTCGAGGGTCCACGAGCAGTACTTC. The rearrangement uses TRBV27 and TRBJ2-7; maybe TRBD2 (5 bases). V was cut by 2 bases and J by 5 bases, with 13 bases left in between. CDR1 MNHEY and CDR2 SMNVEV come from the germline V gene (reference sequence). CDR3 size: 14 residues.

V usage is TRBV6-5 and J usage is TRBJ2-7, with 8 nucleotides matching TRBD1. CDR1 is MNHEY, CDR2 SVGAGI, per germline. The CDR3 runs 13 residues. V was clipped by 5 bases and J by 4 bases; unmatched bases: 4. The CDR3: CASSRTGRYEQYF. CDR3 sequence (DNA): TGTGCCAGCAGTCGGACAGGGAGATACGAGCAGTACTTC.

The V gene is TRBV5-1, the J gene TRBJ2-5; D is perhaps TRBD2 (5 bases). In germline, CDR1 is SGHRS, CDR2 YFSETQ. The V end lost 4 bases, the J end lost 7 bases, and 17 bases lay between the germline ends. This CDR3 contains 14 residues. This CDR3 is CASSIGLTWGTQYF. Written as DNA, the CDR3 is TGCGCCAGCAGCATAGGACTCACATGGGGGACCCAGTACTTC.

The V and J genes are TRBV4-2 and TRBJ2-7, with 8 bases that match TRBD2. The length of the CDR3 is 11 residues. After removal of 4 bases from V and 11 bases from J, the junction contained 4 bases not matched to a gene. Germline CDR1 and CDR2: LGHNA and YNFKEQ. CDR3 sequence (DNA): TGTGCCAGCAGCCCTGGGACTAGGAAGTACTTC. It is translated as CASSPGTRKYF.

A remark on this clone: One end of the junction does not line up with germline, which may come from a read error. Other nucleotide sequences from this sample produce the same CDR3. The chain carries TRBV10-3 and TRBJ2-2; possible D gene TRBD1, 6 bases. This CDR3 spans 16 amino acids. Germline V gene sequence: CDR1 ENHRY, CDR2 SYGVKD. CDR3 protein: CAISVQGRSNTGELFF. The CDR3 bases are TGTGCCATCAGTGTTCAGGGGCGATCGAACACCGGGGAGCTGTTCTTT.

The chain employs TRBV27 and TRBJ1-6, with TRBD1 matching over 10 bases. Germline-derived CDR1 and CDR2 are MNHEY and SMNVEV (reference sequence). The length of the CDR3 is 18 residues. J gave up 1 base and V 5 bases, and 8 bases lay outside the gene matches. DNA for the CDR3: TGTGCCAGCAGTAGGAGAAGACAGGGGGCTTCCTATAATTCACCCCTCCACTTT. Translating it yields CASSRRRQGASYNSPLHF.

The chain employs TRBV27 and TRBJ1-1, with D unclear. Germline V gene sequence: CDR1 MNHEY, CDR2 SMNVEV (reference sequence). CDR3 size: 14 residues. V lost 0 bases, J lost 5 bases, and 10 bases lay in between. The CDR3 DNA is TGTGCCAGCAGTTTATCGCTACGGGGAACTGAAGCTTTCTTT. It translates to CASSLSLRGTEAFF.

J is TRBJ2-7 and V is TRBV14; no clear D gene. This CDR3 is built from 16 residues. Trimming cost V 1 base and J 0 bases, with 13 bases left between them. Germline CDR1 reads SGHDN; CDR2 reads FVKESK. CDR3 region: CASSQVATTTSYEQYF. The DNA for the CDR3 is TGTGCCAGCAGCCAAGTGGCTACGACAACCTCCTACGAGCAGTACTTC.

A single count supports this clone. The chain recombines TRBV19 with TRBJ2-1; 8 bases line up with TRBD2. The J segment lost 6 bases and the V segment lost 7 bases, leaving 14 bases of the junction unmatched. Looked up from germline, CDR1 is LNHDA and CDR2 is SQIVND (reference sequence). The CDR3 contains 16 residues. DNA for the CDR3: TGTGCCAGTACCCTCAGGGCGGGAGGCCCGGGCAATGAGCAGTTCTTC. It specifies CASTLRAGGPGNEQFF.

The chain carries TRBV28 and TRBJ1-5, with unresolved D. Germline CDR1 MDHEN, CDR2 SYDVKM. This CDR3 has 12 residues. Trimming stripped 6 bases from V and 0 bases from J, with 3 bases between. The CDR3 sequence is CASRYSNQPQHF. The CDR3 DNA sequence: TGTGCCAGCAGATATAGCAATCAGCCCCAGCATTTT.

This rearrangement joins TRBV9 to TRBJ2-7; 11 nucleotides line up with TRBD2. The CDR3 consists of 15 residues. In germline, CDR1 is SGDLS, CDR2 YYNGEE. With 2 bases clipped from V and 1 base from J, the junction kept 2 bases outside the gene matches. This CDR3 reads CASSVGLAASYEQYF. CDR3 in DNA: TGTGCCAGCAGCGTGGGACTAGCGGCATCCTACGAGCAGTACTTC.

The J gene is TRBJ2-3, the V gene TRBV28; possible D gene TRBD2, 5 bases. The CDR3 has 15 amino acids. V lost 6 bases and J lost 1, with 14 bases in between. CDR1 is MDHEN, CDR2 SYDVKM, per germline. CDR3 coding DNA: TGTGCCAGCAGCAAGACCCATAGCGGCACAGATACGCAGTATTTT. This codes for CASSKTHSGTDTQYF.

The rearrangement uses TRBV5-1 and TRBJ2-2; 7 bases fit TRBD2. The CDR3 runs to 15 residues. Trimming took 2 bases from V and 5 from J; bases not matched to a gene: 6. Germline V CDR1 and CDR2: SGHRS, YFSETQ. In nucleotides, the CDR3 is TGCGCCAGCAGCTTCAAGGGGAGGGGAACCGGGGAGCTGTTTTTT. Translated: CASSFKGRGTGELFF.

This clone was seen a single time. This chain joins TRBV10-2 and TRBJ2-1, with 10 positions matching TRBD2. The germline gives CDR1 WSHSY, CDR2 SAAADI. The CDR3 runs to 15 residues. With V trimmed by 8 bases and J by 4 bases, 8 bases remained unmatched. CDR3 residues: CASVLSGRGYNEQFF. CDR3 sequence (DNA): TGCGCCAGCGTCCTCAGCGGGAGGGGGTACAATGAGCAGTTCTTC.

The genes are TRBV7-2 and TRBJ2-7; the match to TRBD2 covers 8 bases. J lost 6 bases, V lost 2 bases, and 12 bases had no gene match. In germline, CDR1 is SGHTA, CDR2 FQGNSA. The CDR3 consists of 16 residues. CDR3 DNA: TGTGCCAGCAGCTTACTACTAGGAGCGGGAGTAGGCGAGCAGTACTTC. Translating gives CASSLLLGAGVGEQYF. The whole variable domain, remainder taken from reference TRBV7-2 and TRBJ2-7, is GAGVSQSPSNKVTEKGKDVELRCDPISGHTALYWYRQSLGQGLEFLIYFQGNSAPDKSGLPSDRFSAERTGGSVSTLTIQRTQQEDSAVYLCASSLLLGAGVGEQYFGPGTRLTVT.

The V and J genes are TRBV5-1 and TRBJ2-1; weak D call: TRBD1 (6 bases). CDR3 length: 14 amino acids. V shed 4 bases and J shed 10 bases, with 18 bases lying between them. Germline-derived CDR1 and CDR2 are SGHRS and YFSETQ. CDR3 nucleotide sequence: TGCGCCAGCAGCCCCTTAAGGGGGAGTCGGGAGCAGTTCTTC. The encoded protein is CASSPLRGSREQFF.

In regard to this clone: At one of its ends the junction is not consistent with the germline gene, which may arise from a read error. This chain joins TRBV27 and TRBJ2-1; TRBD2 aligns across 12 bases. The CDR3 has 15 residues. The V gene's germline CDR1 is MNHEY and CDR2 SMNVEV (reference sequence). CDR3 amino acids: CAGSFRASGRAEQFF. CDR3 bases: TGTGCCGGCAGTTTTCGGGCTAGCGGGAGGGCTGAGCAGTTCTTC.

This chain connects TRBV11-3 to TRBJ2-1; TRBD2 matches at 7 bases. CDR3 length equals 14 residues. CDR1 is SGHNT and CDR2 is YENEEA in the germline V gene. V trimming: 4 bases; J trimming: 6 bases; junction bases outside the gene matches: 6. Here the CDR3 reads CASSYETSSNEQFF. The CDR3 nucleotides are TGTGCCAGCAGCTATGAGACTAGCAGCAATGAGCAGTTCTTC.

This clone was seen only once. Other DNA sequences in the same sample also yield this CDR3. The V and J genes are TRBV18 and TRBJ2-3; D gene uncertain. The V end lost 6 bases, the J end lost 4 bases, and 5 bases lay between the germline ends. The CDR3 is 11 residues long. The germline V gene has CDR1 KGHSH and CDR2 LQKENI. CDR3 bases: TGTGCCAGCTCGTCCGCAGATACGCAGTATTTT. Its translation: CASSSADTQYF.

This clone has a handful of counts. J is TRBJ1-2 and V is TRBV20-1; D gene uncertain. The germline V gene encodes CDR1 DFQATT and CDR2 SNEGSKA (reference sequence). The CDR3 is 10 amino acids. Trimming removed 6 bases at V and 8 bases at J, with 10 bases between. The CDR3: CSAMEVGYTF. CDR3 coding DNA: TGCAGTGCCATGGAGGTCGGCTACACCTTC.

The chain uses TRBV28 and TRBJ2-1; 8 bases fit TRBD2. J was trimmed by 7 bases and V by 2 bases; bases with no gene match: 10. Germline values: CDR1 MDHEN, CDR2 SYDVKM. The length of the CDR3 is 16 residues. The CDR3 reads CASSLLGGRRRNEQFF. The CDR3 DNA reads TGTGCCAGCAGTTTACTGGGCGGGAGGAGGAGAAATGAGCAGTTCTTC.

This CDR3 is CATSSQTGVALNEQFF. The CDR3 region has the DNA TGTGCCACCAGCTCCCAGACGGGAGTGGCCCTCAATGAGCAGTTCTTC. The gene calls are TRBV15 and TRBJ2-1; TRBD2 might be the D (6 bases). In germline, CDR1 is LNHNV, CDR2 YYDKDF (reference sequence). The CDR3 covers 16 residues. Trimming pared 5 bases from V and 6 bases from J, leaving 20 bases between.

V and J are TRBV10-3 and TRBJ1-2; 7 nucleotides agree with TRBD1. There are 15 residues in the CDR3. Losses at the gene ends were 0 bases for V and 3 bases for J; bases not matched to a gene: 4. The germline gives CDR1 ENHRY, CDR2 SYGVKD. The CDR3 sequence is CAISESTGSDYGYTF. In DNA, the CDR3 is TGTGCCATCAGTGAGTCGACAGGGAGCGACTATGGCTACACCTTC.

This rearrangement joins TRBV19 to TRBJ1-1; unclear D gene. This CDR3 is built from 12 residues. The ends were cut back, 5 bases at V and 4 bases at J, with 8 bases in the middle. Germline V gives CDR1 LNHDA, CDR2 SQIVND (reference sequence). The CDR3 nucleotides are TGTGCCAGTAGTCCCGGCGGCACTGAAGCTTTCTTT. This gives the protein CASSPGGTEAFF.

V usage is TRBV6-6 and J usage is TRBJ2-7; no clear D. This CDR3 region has 11 residues. With 4 bases removed from V and 2 bases from J, the gap between germline ends came to 3 bases. CDR1 MNHNY and CDR2 SVGAGI come from the germline V gene (reference sequence). The DNA for the CDR3 is TGTGCCAGCAGTTCCACCTACGAGCAGTACTTC. Protein sequence: CASSSTYEQYF.

V is TRBV7-3 and J is TRBJ2-1, with 9 bases matching TRBD1. V gave up 2 bases and J gave up 9 bases; unmatched junction bases: 17. CDR3 length equals 18 residues. Germline lookup yields CDR1 SGHTA and CDR2 FQGTGA. This chain's CDR3 is CASSLGMGPGQGTSEQFF. The CDR3 region has the DNA TGTGCCAGCAGCTTAGGAATGGGACCGGGACAGGGCACAAGTGAGCAGTTCTTC.

A single count supports this clone. V is TRBV5-1 and J is TRBJ2-6; 8 bases agree with TRBD1. There are 16 residues in the CDR3. V lost 2 bases to trimming and J lost 0 bases; unmatched junction nucleotides: 1. Germline loops: CDR1 SGHRS, CDR2 YFSETQ. CDR3 amino acids: CASSLTGGSGANVLTF. CDR3 DNA sequence: TGCGCCAGCAGCTTAACAGGGGGCTCTGGGGCCAACGTCCTGACTTTC. Filled out from reference TRBV5-1 and TRBJ2-6, the complete variable domain reads KAGVTQTPRYLIKTRGQQVTLSCSPISGHRSVSWYQQTPGQGLQFLFEYFSETQRNKGNFPGRFSGRQFSNSRSEMNVSTLELGDSALYLCASSLTGGSGANVLTFGAGSRLTVL.

CDR3 bases: TGTGCCAGCAGTTTCGGGACCGGGGAGCTGTTTTTT. Protein: CASSFGTGELFF. The V and J genes are TRBV28 and TRBJ2-2; no firm D call. There are 12 residues in the CDR3. The germline V and J ends were trimmed by 3 bases and 5 bases, with 4 bases remaining between them. Germline values: CDR1 MDHEN, CDR2 SYDVKM.

The V and J genes are TRBV6-5 and TRBJ2-1; 8 bases agree with TRBD1. V shed 9 bases and J 1 base; nucleotides not matched to a gene: 5. CDR3 length: 14 residues. Germline CDR1 MNHEY, CDR2 SVGAGI. CDR3 coding DNA: TGTGCCAGTACTAGGGACAGGTCCTACAATGAGCAGTTCTTC. Its translation: CASTRDRSYNEQFF.